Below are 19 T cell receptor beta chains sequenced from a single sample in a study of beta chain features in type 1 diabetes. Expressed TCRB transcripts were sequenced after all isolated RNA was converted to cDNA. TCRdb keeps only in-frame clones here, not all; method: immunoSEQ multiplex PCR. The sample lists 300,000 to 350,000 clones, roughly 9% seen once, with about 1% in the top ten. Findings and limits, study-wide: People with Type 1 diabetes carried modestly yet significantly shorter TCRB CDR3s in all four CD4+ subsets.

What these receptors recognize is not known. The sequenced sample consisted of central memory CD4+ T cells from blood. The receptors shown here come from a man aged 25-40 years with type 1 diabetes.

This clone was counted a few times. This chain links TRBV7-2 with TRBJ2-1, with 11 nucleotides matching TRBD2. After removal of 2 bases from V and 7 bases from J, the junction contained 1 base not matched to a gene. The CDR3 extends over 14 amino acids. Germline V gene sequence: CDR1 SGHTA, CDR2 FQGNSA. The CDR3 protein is CASSLTSGGNEQFF. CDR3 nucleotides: TGTGCCAGCAGCTTAACTAGCGGGGGAAATGAGCAGTTCTTC.

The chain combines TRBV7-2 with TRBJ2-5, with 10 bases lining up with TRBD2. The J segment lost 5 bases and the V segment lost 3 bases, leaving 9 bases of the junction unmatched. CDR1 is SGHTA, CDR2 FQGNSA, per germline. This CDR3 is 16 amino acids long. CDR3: CASSLNLAGAPETQYF. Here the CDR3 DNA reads TGTGCCAGCAGCTTGAACCTAGCGGGGGCTCCGGAGACCCAGTACTTC.

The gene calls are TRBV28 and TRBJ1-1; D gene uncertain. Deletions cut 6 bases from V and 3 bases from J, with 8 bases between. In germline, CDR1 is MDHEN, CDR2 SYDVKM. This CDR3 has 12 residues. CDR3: CASREADTEAFF. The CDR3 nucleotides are TGTGCCAGCAGAGAGGCGGACACTGAAGCTTTCTTT.

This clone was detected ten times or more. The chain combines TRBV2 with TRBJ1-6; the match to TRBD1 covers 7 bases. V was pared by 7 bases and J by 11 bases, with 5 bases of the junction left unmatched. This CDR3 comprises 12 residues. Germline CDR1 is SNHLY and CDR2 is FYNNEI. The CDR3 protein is CASTRGPTPLHF. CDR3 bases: TGTGCCAGCACGAGGGGGCCGACACCCCTCCACTTT.

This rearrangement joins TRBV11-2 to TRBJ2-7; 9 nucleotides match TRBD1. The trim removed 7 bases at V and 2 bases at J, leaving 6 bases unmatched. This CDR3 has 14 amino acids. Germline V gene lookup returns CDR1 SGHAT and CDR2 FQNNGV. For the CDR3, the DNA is TGTGCCAGCAACCAACAGGGGGCTGCCTACGAGCAGTACTTC. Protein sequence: CASNQQGAAYEQYF. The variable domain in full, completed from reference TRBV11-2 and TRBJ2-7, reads EAGVAQSPRYKIIEKRQSVAFWCNPISGHATLYWYQQILGQGPKLLIQFQNNGVVDDSQLPKDRFSAERLKGVDSTLKIQPAKLEDSAVYLCASNQQGAAYEQYFGPGTRLTVT.

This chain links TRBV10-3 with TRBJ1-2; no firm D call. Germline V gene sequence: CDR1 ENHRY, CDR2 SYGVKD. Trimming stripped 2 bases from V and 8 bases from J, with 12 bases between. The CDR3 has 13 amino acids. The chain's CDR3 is CAISEEKTRGYTF. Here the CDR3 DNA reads TGTGCCATCAGTGAGGAAAAAACGCGGGGCTACACCTTC.

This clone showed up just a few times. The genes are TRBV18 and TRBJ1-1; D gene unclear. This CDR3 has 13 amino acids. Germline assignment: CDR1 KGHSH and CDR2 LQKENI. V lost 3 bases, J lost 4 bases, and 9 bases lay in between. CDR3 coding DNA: TGTGCCAGCTCACCGAGCGTGGGCACTGAAGCTTTCTTT. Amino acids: CASSPSVGTEAFF.

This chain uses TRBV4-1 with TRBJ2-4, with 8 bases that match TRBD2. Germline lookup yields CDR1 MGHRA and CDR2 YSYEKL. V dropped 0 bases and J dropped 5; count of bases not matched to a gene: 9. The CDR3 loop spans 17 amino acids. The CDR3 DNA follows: TGCGCCAGCAGCCAAGAACTTTTAAGCGGGGGACAAAACATTCAGTACTTC. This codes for CASSQELLSGGQNIQYF.

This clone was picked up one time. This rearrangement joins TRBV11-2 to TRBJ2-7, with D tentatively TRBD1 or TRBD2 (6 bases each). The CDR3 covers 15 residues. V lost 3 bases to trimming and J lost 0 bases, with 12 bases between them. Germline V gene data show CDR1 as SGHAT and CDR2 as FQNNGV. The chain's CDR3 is CASSFGRGLSYEQYF. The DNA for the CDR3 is TGTGCCAGCAGCTTTGGCCGGGGGCTCTCCTACGAGCAGTACTTC. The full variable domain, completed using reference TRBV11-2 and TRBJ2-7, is EAGVAQSPRYKIIEKRQSVAFWCNPISGHATLYWYQQILGQGPKLLIQFQNNGVVDDSQLPKDRFSAERLKGVDSTLKIQPAKLEDSAVYLCASSFGRGLSYEQYFGPGTRLTVT.

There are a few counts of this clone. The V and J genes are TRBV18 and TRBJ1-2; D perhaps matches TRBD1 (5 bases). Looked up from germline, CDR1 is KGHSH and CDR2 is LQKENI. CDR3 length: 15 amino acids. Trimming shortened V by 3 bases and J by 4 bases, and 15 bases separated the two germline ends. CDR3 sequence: CASSPPGSPSYGYTF. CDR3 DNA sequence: TGTGCCAGCTCACCTCCAGGGAGCCCCTCCTATGGCTACACCTTC.

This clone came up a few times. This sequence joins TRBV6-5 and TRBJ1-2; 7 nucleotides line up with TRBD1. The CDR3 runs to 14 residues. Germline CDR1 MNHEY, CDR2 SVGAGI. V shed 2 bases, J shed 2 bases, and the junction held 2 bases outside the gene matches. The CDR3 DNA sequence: TGTGCCAGCAGTTACGACAGGGACAACTATGGCTACACCTTC. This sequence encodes CASSYDRDNYGYTF.

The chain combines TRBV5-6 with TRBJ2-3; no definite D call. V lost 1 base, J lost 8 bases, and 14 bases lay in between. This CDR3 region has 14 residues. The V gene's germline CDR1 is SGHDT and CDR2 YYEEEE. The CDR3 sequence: CASSLNAPARTQYF. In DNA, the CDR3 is TGTGCCAGCAGCTTGAATGCTCCTGCACGTACGCAGTATTTT. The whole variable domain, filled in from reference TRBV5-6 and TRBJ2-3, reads DAGVTQSPTHLIKTRGQQVTLRCSPKSGHDTVSWYQQALGQGPQFIFQYYEEEERQRGNFPDRFSGHQFPNYSSELNVNALLLGDSALYLCASSLNAPARTQYFGPGTRLTVL.

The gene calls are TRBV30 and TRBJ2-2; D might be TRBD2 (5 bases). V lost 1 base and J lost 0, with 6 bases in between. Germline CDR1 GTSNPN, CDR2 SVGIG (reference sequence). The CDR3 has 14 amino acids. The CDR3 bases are TGTGCCTGGAGTGGGGGAGCGAACACCGGGGAGCTGTTTTTT. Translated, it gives CAWSGGANTGELFF.

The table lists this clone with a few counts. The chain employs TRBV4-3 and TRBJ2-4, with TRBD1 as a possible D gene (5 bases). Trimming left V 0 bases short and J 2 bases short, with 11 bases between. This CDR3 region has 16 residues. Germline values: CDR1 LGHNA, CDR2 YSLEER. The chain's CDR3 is CASSQDGAGPKNIQYF. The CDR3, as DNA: TGCGCCAGCAGCCAAGATGGAGCAGGGCCCAAAAACATTCAGTACTTC.

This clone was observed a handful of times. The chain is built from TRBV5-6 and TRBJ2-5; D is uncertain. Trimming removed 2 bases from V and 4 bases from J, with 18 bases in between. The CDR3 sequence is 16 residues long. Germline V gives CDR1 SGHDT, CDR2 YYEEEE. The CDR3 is CASSFRVRATRETQYF. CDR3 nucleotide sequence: TGTGCCAGCAGCTTTAGGGTCCGAGCGACAAGAGAGACCCAGTACTTC.

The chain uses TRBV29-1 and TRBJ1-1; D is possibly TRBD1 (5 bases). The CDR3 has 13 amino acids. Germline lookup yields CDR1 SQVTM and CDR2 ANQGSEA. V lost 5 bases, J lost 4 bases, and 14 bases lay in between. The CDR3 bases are TGCAGCGTTCAGGACTCGGGGCCCACTGAAGCTTTCTTT. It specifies CSVQDSGPTEAFF.

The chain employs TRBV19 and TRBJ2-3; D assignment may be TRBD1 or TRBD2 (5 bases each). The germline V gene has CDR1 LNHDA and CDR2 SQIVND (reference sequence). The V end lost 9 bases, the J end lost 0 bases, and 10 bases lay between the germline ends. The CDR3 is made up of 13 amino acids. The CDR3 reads CASRDQSTDTQYF. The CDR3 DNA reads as TGTGCCAGCCGGGACCAAAGCACAGATACGCAGTATTTT.

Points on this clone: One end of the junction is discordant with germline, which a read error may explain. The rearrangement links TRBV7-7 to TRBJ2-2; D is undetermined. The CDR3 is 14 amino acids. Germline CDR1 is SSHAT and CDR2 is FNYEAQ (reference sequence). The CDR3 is CASSLVPDTGELFF. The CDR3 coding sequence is TGTGCTAGCAGCTTAGTTCCCGACACCGGGGAGCTGTTTTTT.

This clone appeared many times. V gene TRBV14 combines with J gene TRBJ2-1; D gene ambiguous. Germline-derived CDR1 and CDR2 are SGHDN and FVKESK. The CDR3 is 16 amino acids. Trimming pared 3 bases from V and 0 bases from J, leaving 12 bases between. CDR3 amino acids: CASSHIQLSSYNEQFF. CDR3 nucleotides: TGTGCCAGCAGCCACATTCAGTTGAGCTCCTACAATGAGCAGTTCTTC.